This TCR beta chain was identified in a study of blood T cell repertoires in COVID-19. At the level of the study: Sources were T cells, B-cell-depleted T cells, or PBMCs; the material itself was cDNA or gDNA.

Authors' analysis steps: Reference gene primer amplification in the assay estimated nucleated cell counts. The data were produced by immunoSEQ multiplex PCR, yet TCRdb's version contains in-frame clones alone and is incomplete. V and J calls plus clone size are reproduced from that table; the DNA served to infer D and trimming. The sample holds more than 80,000 clones, roughly 86% seen once. After removal of 3 bases from V and 4 bases from J, the junction contained 10 bases not matched to a gene. CDR3 length: 16 residues. Germline CDR1 reads SGHRS; CDR2 reads YFSETQ. Only one count was recorded for this clone.

Sequencing was carried out using peripheral blood. This TCR was sampled from a man aged 45-65 years with active or convalescent COVID-19. The chain has TRBV5-1 and TRBJ2-3; 8 nucleotides match TRBD2. CDR3 region: CASSSRKAGESDTQYF. The DNA of the CDR3 is TGCGCCAGCAGCTCCCGTAAAGCGGGGGAGTCAGATACGCAGTATTTT.